These T cell receptor beta chains were read from a single sample in a study of Ad26.COV2.S vaccination and SARS-CoV-2 variants. Repertoires were generated with immunoSEQ multiplex PCR, while TCRdb's copy carries only in-frame clones and drops some. This sample yields fewer than 400,000 clones, of which about 86% are seen a single time; approximately 1.9% belongs to the top ten. This sample comprised peripheral blood, obtained in a trial of Ad26.COV2.S vaccine versus placebo. Receptors were obtained from a person between 18 and 59 years old who received the Ad26.COV2.S COVID-19 vaccine or a placebo. Both conserved end residues are part of each CDR3. The D gene is left open where the match is weak. Clone size, where shown, is once, few, many, or a class for clones that have expanded.

.	TRBV9	.	TRBJ1-4	TGTGCCAGCAGCCCGTCTGGGGCAAATGAAAAACTGTTTTTT	CASSPSGANEKLFF
.	TRBV5-6	once	TRBJ1-5	TGTGCCAGCAGCCGCAGGGTGGGGCAGCCCCAGCATTTT	CASSRRVGQPQHF
.	TRBV6-6	.	TRBJ2-5	TGTGCCAGCCTGGGGGCGGGGGAGACCCAGTACTTC	CASLGAGETQYF
.	TRBV7-9	.	TRBJ2-2	TGTGCCAGCAGCCCGTCAAACAGGGCCACCGGGGAGCTGTTTTTT	CASSPSNRATGELFF
TRBD2	TRBV4-1	.	TRBJ2-3	TGCGCCAGCAGCCAAGTCGGCGGGGGGGCCGATACGCAGTATTTT	CASSQVGGGADTQYF
.	TRBV25-1	.	TRBJ2-1	TGTGCCAGCAGTGGGGTTGGGTTGATGACGAGCTCCTACAATGAGCAGTTCTTC	CASSGVGLMTSSYNEQFF
TRBD1	TRBV6-1	.	TRBJ1-5	TGTGCCAGCAGTGATGGGACAGGGGTTCGGGGCAATCAGCCCCAGCATTTT	CASSDGTGVRGNQPQHF
.	TRBV7-6	.	TRBJ2-1	TGTGCCAGCAGCACAGGAAGTTACAATGAGCAGTTCTTC	CASSTGSYNEQFF
.	TRBV6-4	.	TRBJ2-2	TGTGCCAGCAGTGCTGGGAACACCGGGGAGCTGTTTTTT	CASSAGNTGELFF
.	TRBV5-1	many	TRBJ1-5	TGCGCCAGCAGCTTGGGACACGGGAGTCAGCCCCAGCATTTT	CASSLGHGSQPQHF
.	TRBV7-9	once	TRBJ1-1	TGTGCCAGCAGTGATACAGAGTGGAACACTGAAGCTTTCTTT	CASSDTEWNTEAFF
TRBD2	TRBV5-1	once	TRBJ2-2	TGCGCCAGTCGGCCTAGCGGGAGGAACACCGGGGAGCTGTTTTTT	CASRPSGRNTGELFF
.	TRBV7-9	.	TRBJ1-3	TGTGCCAGCACTTCCGGAAACACCATATATTTT	CASTSGNTIYF
.	TRBV5-1	.	TRBJ1-6	TGCGCCAGCAGCTTGGCAGAGGGTTCCCATAATTCACCCCTCCACTTT	CASSLAEGSHNSPLHF
.	TRBV27	.	TRBJ2-7	TGTGCCAGCAGTTTGGAGGGAAGGCAGGCCTCCTACGAGCAGTACTTC	CASSLEGRQASYEQYF
.	TRBV4-1	.	TRBJ2-7	TGCGCCAGCAGCCGAACGGAACAGGGCTACGAGCAGTACTTC	CASSRTEQGYEQYF
.	TRBV27	.	TRBJ1-5	TGTGCCAGCAGGGGACCCCACCTCAATCAGCCCCAGCATTTT	CASRGPHLNQPQHF
.	TRBV30	.	TRBJ2-6	TGTGCCTGGAGTGATTCTAGCTTTAGGGCCAACGTCCTGACTTTC	CAWSDSSFRANVLTF
.	TRBV2	few	TRBJ1-2	TGTGCCAGCGAGGTAGGAGGGTCTGGCTACACCTTC	CASEVGGSGYTF
.	TRBV18	.	TRBJ1-2	TGTGCCAGCTCGCCCGGGTCTAACTATGGCTACACCTTC	CASSPGSNYGYTF
TRBD1	TRBV10-2	.	TRBJ1-2	TGCGCCAGCAGTGGGACAGGGATCGACGGCTATGGCTACACCTTC	CASSGTGIDGYGYTF
.	TRBV15	.	TRBJ1-2	TGTGCCACCAGCAGAGTGGCGGGCAGAAATGGCTACACCTTC	CATSRVAGRNGYTF
TRBD1	TRBV19	.	TRBJ1-5	TGTGCCAGTAGTTCCACCGGGACAGGCCATCAGCCCCAGCATTTT	CASSSTGTGHQPQHF
TRBD2	TRBV5-5	.	TRBJ2-1	TGTGCCAGCAGCTTTAGAACTAGCGGGGGGACATACAATGAGCAGTTCTTC	CASSFRTSGGTYNEQFF
.	TRBV21-1	.	TRBJ1-5	TGTGCCAGCAGCAAACAGCGTGTTCCCATTCTGGTCGGCCCCAATCAGCCCCAGCATTTT	CASSKQRVPILVGPNQPQHF
.	TRBV5-1	.	TRBJ1-3	TGCGCCAGCAGCTCTACGGATCCAAGAGGAAACACCATATATTTT	CASSSTDPRGNTIYF
.	TRBV7-9	.	TRBJ2-1	TGTGCCAGCAGCTTAGGAAACGTTGGCGGTGAGCAGTTCTTC	CASSLGNVGGEQFF
TRBD2	TRBV19	.	TRBJ2-1	TGTGCCAGTAGATCCGCCGGGACTAGAATGGATGAGCAGTTCTTC	CASRSAGTRMDEQFF
.	TRBV5-6	.	TRBJ2-2	TGTGCCAGCAGCTTGTTTTCCGCGGGAAGGACCGGGGAGCTGTTTTTT	CASSLFSAGRTGELFF
.	TRBV3-1/TRBV3-2	.	TRBJ1-1	TGTGCCAGCAGCCAAGAGGAGAACACTGAAGCTTTCTTT	CASSQEENTEAFF
.	TRBV6-4	.	TRBJ1-1	TGTGCCAGCAGAAAGGAGGGGGTTTCTGAAGCTTTCTTT	CASRKEGVSEAFF
TRBD1	TRBV10-2	.	TRBJ1-5	TGCGCCAGCAGTGATGAGGGGGCTACCAATCAGCCCCAGCATTTT	CASSDEGATNQPQHF
.	TRBV15	.	TRBJ1-5	TGTGCCACCAGCAGAGATAAGGCGGAACGGAGGCCCCAGCATTTT	CATSRDKAERRPQHF
TRBD1	TRBV13	.	TRBJ2-5	TGTGCCAGCAGCTTAAGCCGGACAGGTTCAGAGACCCAGTACTTC	CASSLSRTGSETQYF
.	TRBV30	.	TRBJ2-5	TGTGCCTGGGCAGGAAAAGAGACCCAGTACTTC	CAWAGKETQYF
TRBD2	TRBV27	once	TRBJ2-3	TGTGCCAGCAGTAGACTAGCGACTAGCACAGATACGCAGTATTTT	CASSRLATSTDTQYF
TRBD1	TRBV11-2	once	TRBJ2-7	TGTGCCAGCAGCTTTCGGCGGGACAGGGGAAGGAGCCGCTCCTACGAGCAGTACTTC	CASSFRRDRGRSRSYEQYF
.	TRBV9	.	TRBJ1-2	TGTGCCAGCAGCGTAGCTGGGGATGGCTACACCTTC	CASSVAGDGYTF
.	TRBV19	.	TRBJ2-3	TGTGCCAGTAGTATACGCGACTCAGAGGATACGCAGTATTTT	CASSIRDSEDTQYF
.	TRBV27	.	TRBJ2-3	TGTGCCAGCAGTTTATCGCAGGACCTAGATACGCAGTATTTT	CASSLSQDLDTQYF
.	TRBV19	.	TRBJ1-1	TGTGCCAGTAGTATCCCCGGGACAAGAGCTTTCTTT	CASSIPGTRAFF
.	TRBV5-4	.	TRBJ1-3	TGTGCCAGCAGCTTTCCAGGGTCGGGAAACACCATATATTTT	CASSFPGSGNTIYF
.	TRBV7-2	.	TRBJ2-3	TGTGCCAGCAGCTTAATGAGAGCGGATACGCAGTATTTT	CASSLMRADTQYF
.	TRBV4-2	once	TRBJ2-7	TGTGCCAGCAGCCAAGAGGTAGACTACGAGCAGTACTTC	CASSQEVDYEQYF
.	TRBV19	.	TRBJ1-5	TGTGCCAGTAGTATGGAACGGAGGCATAGCAATCAGCCCCAGCATTTT	CASSMERRHSNQPQHF
.	TRBV7-6	once	TRBJ2-5	TGTGCCAGCAGCTTAGCAGGGCAGTCTCAGTACTTC	CASSLAGQSQYF
.	TRBV30	.	TRBJ1-2	TGTGCCTGGAGTGTACAGGTACAGAGTGGCTACACCTTC	CAWSVQVQSGYTF
.	TRBV7-9	.	TRBJ2-1	TGTGCCAGCAGCTCAGGACTATACAATGAGCAGTTCTTC	CASSSGLYNEQFF
.	TRBV11-3	.	TRBJ1-1	TGTGCCAGCAGCTTAGACGGACGAATGAACACTGAAGCTTTCTTT	CASSLDGRMNTEAFF
.	TRBV5-1	.	TRBJ2-3	TGCGCCAGCAGCTTGGGGAGGGGGCCAGATACGCAGTATTTT	CASSLGRGPDTQYF
TRBD1	TRBV30	.	TRBJ1-5	TGTGCCTGGACGGACAGGTCCAAACTAAATCAGCCCCAGCATTTT	CAWTDRSKLNQPQHF
TRBD2	TRBV6-2/TRBV6-3	.	TRBJ2-4	TGTGCCAGCAGCACGGAGGGACTAGCGGGGGGGAGGTGGGCCAAAAACATTCAGTACTTC	CASSTEGLAGGRWAKNIQYF
.	TRBV6-2/TRBV6-3	few	TRBJ1-5	TGTGCCAGCAGTTTTGGGGGGCAGCCCCAGCATTTT	CASSFGGQPQHF
TRBD1	TRBV5-6	.	TRBJ1-2	TGTGCCAGCAGCTTCTGGGACAGCCTAGATGGCTACACCTTC	CASSFWDSLDGYTF
.	TRBV30	.	TRBJ1-2	TGTGCCTGGAGGACGGGGACCTCCTACACCTTC	CAWRTGTSYTF
TRBD2	TRBV24-1	.	TRBJ2-3	TGTGCCACCAGTGGAGCTAGCGGGGGGGCAGATACGCAGTATTTT	CATSGASGGADTQYF
TRBD2	TRBV7-2	.	TRBJ2-5	TGTGCCAGCAGCTCCCCGAGCGGGGCGGAGACCCAGTACTTC	CASSSPSGAETQYF
.	TRBV6-1	.	TRBJ2-5	TGTGCCAGCAGCCCGTCTCATCCGACCCAGTACTTC	CASSPSHPTQYF
.	TRBV19	.	TRBJ2-7	TGTGCCAGTAGTCCTCAAAACTATGCTACAGAGCAGTACTTC	CASSPQNYATEQYF
TRBD2	TRBV6-2/TRBV6-3	.	TRBJ2-7	TGTGCCAGCAGTTACTCGAGGGCTAGCGGAGAGTACGAGCAGTACTTC	CASSYSRASGEYEQYF